The 9 T cell receptor beta chains in this list originate from one sample, sequenced in a study of T cell responses to AZD1222 COVID-19 vaccine. The assay was immunoSEQ multiplex PCR, and TCRdb's table has in-frame clones only and misses some. Among about 110,000 clones listed, 65% to 85% were seen once. Sample: peripheral blood, taken on day 0 of AZD1222 vaccination. The receptor source for this set is an adult in good health.

The rearrangement links TRBV30 to TRBJ2-3; a weak D match, TRBD1 (5 bases). CDR3 length equals 13 residues. V dropped 4 bases and J dropped 1 base, with 9 bases sitting between them. The germline V gene has CDR1 GTSNPN and CDR2 SVGIG (reference sequence). DNA of the CDR3: TGTGCCTGGACAGGGTCGGGCACAGATACGCAGTATTTT. This encodes CAWTGSGTDTQYF.

The chain employs TRBV2 and TRBJ2-7, with D perhaps matching TRBD1 (6 bases). The CDR3 length is 13 residues. The V gene lost 6 bases and the J gene lost 1 base, with 10 bases spanning the gap. Germline V gene lookup returns CDR1 SNHLY and CDR2 FYNNEI. Here the CDR3 DNA reads TGTGCCAGCAGGTACAGGGTGTCCTACGAGCAGTACTTC. Residues: CASRYRVSYEQYF.

The rearrangement joins TRBV3-1 (or the pseudogene TRBV3-2) to TRBJ2-3; D is undetermined. V shed 4 bases and J shed 5 bases, with 10 bases lying between them. Germline values: CDR1 LGHDT, CDR2 YNNKEL (reference sequence). The CDR3 totals 13 residues. CDR3 bases: TGTGCCAGCAGCCTAAACGGCCGAGATACGCAGTATTTT. Residues: CASSLNGRDTQYF.

The chain combines TRBV24-1 with TRBJ1-5; TRBD1 is a possible D gene (5 bases). V was pared by 10 bases and J by 7 bases, with 22 bases between. The V gene's germline CDR1 is KGHDR and CDR2 SFDVKD. The CDR3 covers 15 residues. The CDR3 loop reads CATEDGAGRLQPQHF. The DNA for the CDR3 is TGTGCCACGGAAGACGGGGCAGGGAGATTGCAGCCCCAGCATTTT.

The gene calls are TRBV23-1 and TRBJ2-1; the match to TRBD2 covers 8 bases. TRBV23-1 is marked as an open reading frame, function uncertain. Trimming cost V 1 base and J 2 bases; bases outside gene matches: 13. The CDR3 loop spans 19 amino acids. The CDR3 loop is CASSQLGGRPLLTYNEQFF. CDR3 in DNA: TGCGCCAGCAGTCAATTGGGCGGGAGGCCTCTCCTTACCTACAATGAGCAGTTCTTC.

The genes are TRBV28 and TRBJ1-5; TRBD1 might be the D (6 bases). Germline lookup yields CDR1 MDHEN and CDR2 SYDVKM. V was pared by 5 bases and J by 2 bases, with 13 bases between. CDR3 length: 15 amino acids. CDR3 nucleotides: TGTGCCAGCAGTCCAGGGGTGGTAGGCAATCAGCCCCAGCATTTT. It yields the protein CASSPGVVGNQPQHF.

This clone is labeled medium-sized (0.01 to 0.1%). The chain links TRBV2 to TRBJ1-1, with 7 bases aligning to TRBD1. With V trimmed by 5 bases and J by 4 bases, 13 bases remained unmatched. Germline lookup yields CDR1 SNHLY and CDR2 FYNNEI. There are 16 residues in the CDR3. CDR3 DNA sequence: TGTGCCAGCAGTCCTAGGACAGGTGGGGTGGGCACTGAAGCTTTCTTT. Protein: CASSPRTGGVGTEAFF. The full variable domain, in which reference TRBV2 and TRBJ1-1 provide the parts outside the CDR3, is EPEVTQTPSHQVTQMGQEVILRCVPISNHLYFYWYRQILGQKVEFLVSFYNNEISEKSEIFDDQFSVERPDGSNFTLKIRSTKLEDSAMYFCASSPRTGGVGTEAFFGQGTRLTVV.

This chain uses TRBV5-1 with TRBJ2-4, with D perhaps TRBD1 or TRBD2 (6 bases each). Germline assignment: CDR1 SGHRS and CDR2 YFSETQ. CDR3 length equals 16 residues. Deletions cut 3 bases from V and 8 bases from J, with 21 bases between. The CDR3 protein is CASSSTGTPKGDIQYF. In DNA form, the CDR3 reads TGCGCCAGCAGCTCTACCGGGACTCCTAAGGGGGACATTCAGTACTTC.

This chain joins TRBV10-3 and TRBJ2-6; D possibly corresponds to TRBD1 (5 bases). This CDR3 has 16 amino acids. The germline CDR1 and CDR2 sequences are ENHRY and SYGVKD. Trimming removed 7 bases at V and 0 bases at J, with 13 bases between. The CDR3 bases are TGTGCCATCACTTCACAGGCTCACTCTGGGGCCAACGTCCTGACTTTC. Translation gives CAITSQAHSGANVLTF.